This TCR beta chain came from a study of cytomegalovirus exposure and HLA in healthy donors. Remarks on this clone: Antigen specificity is unknown.

Study results and limitations: TCR beta sequences reportedly predicted most subjects' HLA-A and HLA-B alleles accurately. Most TCR sequences were rare, but some public TCRs occurred in many donors. The authors listed some 160 TCR beta chains as cytomegalovirus-associated.

Likely unrecorded immune exposures existed in these nominally healthy donors. Primers for the PCR totalled 60 Vbeta and 13 Jbeta. Assay used: immunoSEQ multiplex PCR; TCRdb lists only in-frame clones, some missing. The data show around 100,000 clones, with about four fifths seen just once and approximately 4.1% held by the top ten. After removal of 0 bases from V and 1 base from J, the junction contained 4 bases not matched to a gene. Germline V CDR1 and CDR2: SGHVS, FQNEAQ. The CDR3 sequence is 17 residues long. The chain joins TRBV7-8 to TRBJ2-5; 11 positions agree with TRBD2. The source is a female donor in good health and CMV-seropositive. Source material: PBMCs. Here the CDR3 reads CASSLALAGGSQETQYF. The CDR3 nucleotides read TGTGCCAGCAGCTTAGCCCTAGCGGGGGGCTCCCAAGAGACCCAGTACTTC.